The entry that follows covers one T cell receptor (beta chain) sequence. This entry is derived from a study of blood T cell repertoires in COVID-19. Study-wide context: In each case, the material was cDNA or gDNA derived from T cells, B-cell-depleted T cells, or PBMCs.

What the recovered Cohort 3 donors had was two negative PCRs, clearance, or symptom resolution. Study processing details: Reference gene primer amplification gave estimated nucleated cell counts. Produced via immunoSEQ multiplex PCR; TCRdb's table is partial and in-frame only. V and J calls and clone size follow that table, whereas D and trimming were derived from the DNA. Of approximately 200,000 clones listed, 65% to 90% are singletons. This CDR3 has 14 residues. The V end lost 8 bases, the J end lost 0 bases, and 10 bases lay between the germline ends. The V gene's germline CDR1 is MNHEY and CDR2 SVGAGI.

The specimen was PBMCs or T cells enriched from blood (not recorded which). This chain uses TRBV6-5 with TRBJ1-4; D not resolved. The sequence was obtained from a man in his forties who had recovered from COVID-19. CDR3 nucleotides: TGTGCCAGCTGGGCACACGCAACTAATGAAAAACTGTTTTTT. It is translated as CASWAHATNEKLFF.